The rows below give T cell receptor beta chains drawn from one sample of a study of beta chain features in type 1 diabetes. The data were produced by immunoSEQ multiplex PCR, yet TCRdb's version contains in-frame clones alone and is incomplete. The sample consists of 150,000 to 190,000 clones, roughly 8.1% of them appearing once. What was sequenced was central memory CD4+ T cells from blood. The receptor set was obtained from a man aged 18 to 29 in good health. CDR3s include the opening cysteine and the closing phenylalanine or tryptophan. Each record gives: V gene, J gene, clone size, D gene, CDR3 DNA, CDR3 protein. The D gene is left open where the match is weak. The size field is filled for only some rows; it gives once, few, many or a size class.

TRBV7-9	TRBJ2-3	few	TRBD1	TGTGCCAGCAGCTTAGCGATTCTAGCCGCTCAGGGGGCAGATACGCAGTATTTT	CASSLAILAAQGADTQYF
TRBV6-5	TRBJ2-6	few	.	TGTGCCAGCAGTTACTTGGGCAGGGGGGCCAACGTCCTGACTTTC	CASSYLGRGANVLTF
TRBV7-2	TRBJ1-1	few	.	TGTGCCAGCAGCTTCCAGTCCGCGGGAGCTTTCTTT	CASSFQSAGAFF
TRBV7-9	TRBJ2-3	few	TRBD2	TGTGCCAGCAGCTTTCTAACTAGCGGGGGGGCAGATACGCAGTATTTT	CASSFLTSGGADTQYF
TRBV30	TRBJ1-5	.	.	TGTGCCTGGCGACGGGGGAGCAATCAGCCCCAGCATTTT	CAWRRGSNQPQHF
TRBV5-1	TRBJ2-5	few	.	TGCGCCAGCAGCCCGACTGTGGGCCAAGAGACCCAGTACTTC	CASSPTVGQETQYF
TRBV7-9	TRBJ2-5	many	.	TGTGCCAGTGGCCCCGACTGGGAGACCCAGTACTTC	CASGPDWETQYF
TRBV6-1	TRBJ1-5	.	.	TGTGCCAGCAACTCCAGGAATAGCAATCAGCCCCAGCATTTT	CASNSRNSNQPQHF
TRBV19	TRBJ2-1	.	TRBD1	TGTGCCAGTAGTATCCGAGACAGGGGGCGCCTCTCCTACAATGAGCAGTTCTTC	CASSIRDRGRLSYNEQFF
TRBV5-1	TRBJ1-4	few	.	TGCGCCAGCAGCTTGGGGGCAGATACTAATGAAAAACTGTTTTTT	CASSLGADTNEKLFF
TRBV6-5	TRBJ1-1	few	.	TGTGCCAGCGGCCAGGGCACTGAAGCTTTCTTT	CASGQGTEAFF
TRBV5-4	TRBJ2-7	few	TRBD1	TGTGCCAGCAGCCCCGGGACAGGGGTCTCCTACGAGCAGTACTTC	CASSPGTGVSYEQYF
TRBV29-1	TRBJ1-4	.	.	TGCAGCGTTGCCGGGGCTAATGAAAAACTGTTTTTT	CSVAGANEKLFF
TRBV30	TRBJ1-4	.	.	TGTGCCTTCGACAGAGGTGGTGAAAAACTGTTTTTT	CAFDRGGEKLFF
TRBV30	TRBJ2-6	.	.	TGTGCCTGGGGTCGGGGGTTCACTGGGGCCAACGTCCTGACTTTC	CAWGRGFTGANVLTF
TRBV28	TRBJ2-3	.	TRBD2	TGTGCCAGCAGTTCTTACGGGGGGGCCAAAAATACGCAGTATTTT	CASSSYGGAKNTQYF
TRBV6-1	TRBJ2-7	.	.	TGTGCCAGCAGCCTTAACAGGGACGGGTACGAGCAGTACTTC	CASSLNRDGYEQYF
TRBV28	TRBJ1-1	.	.	TGTGCCAGCAGCCTTTCAAGACAGGAAGCTTTCTTT	CASSLSRQEAFF
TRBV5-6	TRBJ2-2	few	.	TGTGCCAGCAGCTACAGATCAGGGACCGGGGAGCTGTTTTTT	CASSYRSGTGELFF
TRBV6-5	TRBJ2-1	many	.	TGTGCCAGCAGTTACGAACTAGCCCCCTACAATGAGCAGTTCTTC	CASSYELAPYNEQFF
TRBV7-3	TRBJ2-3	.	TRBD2	TGTGCCAGCAGCTTAAATAGCGGGGGAGAAGGGAATACGCAGTATTTT	CASSLNSGGEGNTQYF
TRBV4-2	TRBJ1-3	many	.	TGTGCCAGCAGCCAAGAAGGCCAGGATGGAAACACCATATATTTT	CASSQEGQDGNTIYF
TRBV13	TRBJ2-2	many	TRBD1	TGTGCCAGCAGCTCCTTGGACAGGAGAGGCACCGGGGAGCTGTTTTTT	CASSSLDRRGTGELFF
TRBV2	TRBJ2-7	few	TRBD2	TGTGCCAGCCAGCGGGGGGTCTCCTACGAGCAGTACTTC	CASQRGVSYEQYF
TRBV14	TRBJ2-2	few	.	TGTGCCAGCAGCCAAGATTTTCTTATGAACACCGGGGAGCTGTTTTTT	CASSQDFLMNTGELFF
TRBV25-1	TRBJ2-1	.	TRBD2	TGTGCCAGCAGCTCCTCCGTAGGCGGGAGGGACAATGAGCAGTTCTTC	CASSSSVGGRDNEQFF
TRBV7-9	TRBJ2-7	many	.	TGTGCCAGCAGCTCCGAGGGGGCCTACGAGCAGTACTTC	CASSSEGAYEQYF
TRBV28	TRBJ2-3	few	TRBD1	TGTGCCAGCAGGTCGACAGGGGTTCGGAGCACAGATACGCAGTATTTT	CASRSTGVRSTDTQYF
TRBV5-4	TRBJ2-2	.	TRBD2	TGTGCCAGCAGCCCCCTAGCGGGAGTAGGAACCGGGGAGCTGTTTTTT	CASSPLAGVGTGELFF
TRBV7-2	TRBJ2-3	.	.	TGTGCCAGCAGCCCGAGGGTCGGGAGTGCAGATACGCAGTATTTT	CASSPRVGSADTQYF
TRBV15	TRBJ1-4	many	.	TGTGCCACCAGCAGAGATACATCGGGAGGGTTTGGACTGTTTTTT	CATSRDTSGGFGLFF
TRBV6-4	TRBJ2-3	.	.	TGTGCCAGCAGTTCTAGCGAGACAGATACGCAGTATTTT	CASSSSETDTQYF
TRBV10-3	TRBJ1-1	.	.	TGTGCCATCAGTGAGGAGGGCGGCACTGAAGCTTTCTTT	CAISEEGGTEAFF
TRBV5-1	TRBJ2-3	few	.	TGCGCCAGCAGCTTGGCCCAGGCAGGAGATACGCAGTATTTT	CASSLAQAGDTQYF
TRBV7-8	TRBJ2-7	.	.	TGTGCCAGCAGCTTAGAGGGCAGGGCGAACGAGCAGTACTTC	CASSLEGRANEQYF
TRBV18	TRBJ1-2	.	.	TGTGCCAGCTCACCACCGAACAGGGCCTATGGCTACACCTTC	CASSPPNRAYGYTF
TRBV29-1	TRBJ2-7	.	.	TGCAGTGGGCTTAGCTCCTACGAGCAGTACTTC	CSGLSSYEQYF
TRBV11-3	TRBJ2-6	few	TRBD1	TGTGCCAGCAGCTTTTCCCAAGGGGACAGGGGGCCAGGGGCCAACGTCCTGACTTTC	CASSFSQGDRGPGANVLTF
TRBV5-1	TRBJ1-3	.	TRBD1	TGCGCCAGCAGCTTGGGACAGGGGCCCTTATGGGACACCATATATTTT	CASSLGQGPLWDTIYF
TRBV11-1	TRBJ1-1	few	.	TGTGCCAGCAGCTTAAGTTACTCAAACACTGAAGCTTTCTTT	CASSLSYSNTEAFF
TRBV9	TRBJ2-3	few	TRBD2	TGTGCCAGCAGCGGGGCGGTACCTGGTAGGCGGGGGTCAGATACGCAGTATTTT	CASSGAVPGRRGSDTQYF
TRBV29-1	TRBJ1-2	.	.	TGCAGCGCCGAAATTGTAACAGGGGGCTACACCTTC	CSAEIVTGGYTF
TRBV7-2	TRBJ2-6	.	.	TGTGCCAGCAGCGGAGGCAAGTTCTCTGGGGCCAACGTCCTGACTTTC	CASSGGKFSGANVLTF
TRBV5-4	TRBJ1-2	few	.	TGTGCCAGCAGTAAACCGGGACTGGCGGCGGGCTACACCTTC	CASSKPGLAAGYTF
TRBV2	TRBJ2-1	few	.	TGTGCCAGCAAATCTGAGGGCAATGAGCAGTTCTTC	CASKSEGNEQFF
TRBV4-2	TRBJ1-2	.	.	TGTGCCAGCAGCCAAGATCTGTCCGGACAGTACTATGGCTACACCTTC	CASSQDLSGQYYGYTF
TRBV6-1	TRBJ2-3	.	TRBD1	TGTGCCAGCAGTCAGGACAGGGGAGGGACAGATACGCAGTATTTT	CASSQDRGGTDTQYF
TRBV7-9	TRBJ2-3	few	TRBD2	TGTGCCAGCAGCTTAACTAGCGGGCCAAACACAGATACGCAGTATTTT	CASSLTSGPNTDTQYF
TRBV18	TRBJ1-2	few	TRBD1	TGTGCCAGCTCACCGTCGACAGGGTATGGCTACACCTTC	CASSPSTGYGYTF
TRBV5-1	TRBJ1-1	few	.	TGCGCCAGCAGCTTGGTTTTGCTCCGGGGCACTGAAGCTTTCTTT	CASSLVLLRGTEAFF